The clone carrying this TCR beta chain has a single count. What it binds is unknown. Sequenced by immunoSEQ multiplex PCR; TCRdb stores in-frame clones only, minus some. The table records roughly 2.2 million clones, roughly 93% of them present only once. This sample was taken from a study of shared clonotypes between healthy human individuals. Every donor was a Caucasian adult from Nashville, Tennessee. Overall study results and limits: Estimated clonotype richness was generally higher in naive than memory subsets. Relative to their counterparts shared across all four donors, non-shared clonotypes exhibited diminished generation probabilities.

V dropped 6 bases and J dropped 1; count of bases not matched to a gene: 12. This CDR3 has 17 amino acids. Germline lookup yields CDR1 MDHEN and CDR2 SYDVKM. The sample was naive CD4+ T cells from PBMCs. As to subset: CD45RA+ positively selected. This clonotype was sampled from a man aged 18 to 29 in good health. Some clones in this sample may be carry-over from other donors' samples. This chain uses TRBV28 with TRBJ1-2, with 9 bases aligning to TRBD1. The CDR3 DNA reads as TGTGCCAGCAGAAAACCAGTTCTGACAGGGGGTAACTATGGCTACACCTTC. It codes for CASRKPVLTGGNYGYTF.